This T cell receptor beta chain emerged from a study of shared clonotypes between healthy human individuals. General observations from the study: Among the subsets, naive ones generally showed larger estimated richness than memory ones. Although depth was large, rarefaction showed that sequencing of the sorted subsets was incomplete.

Only in-frame clones appear in the TCRdb table, and some are missing; sequencing was by immunoSEQ multiplex PCR. The table records 2 million to 2.5 million clones, nearly 97% of them present only once. The CDR3 is 12 amino acids. Germline CDR1 reads GTSNPN; CDR2 reads SVGIG (reference sequence). The V and J ends lost 2 bases and 3 bases respectively, with 6 bases between them. This clone was seen only once. Its antigen remains unknown. The identical CDR3 is also encoded by other nucleotide sequences in the sample. This sequence originates from a man in his late teens or twenties in good health. Sequenced input: naive CD4+ T cells sorted from blood. Subset of the sample: CD45RA+ positively selected. This chain joins TRBV30 and TRBJ2-3; D is undetermined. The DNA of the CDR3 is TGTGCCTGGAGTCCAAGAACAGATACGCAGTATTTT. It specifies CAWSPRTDTQYF.